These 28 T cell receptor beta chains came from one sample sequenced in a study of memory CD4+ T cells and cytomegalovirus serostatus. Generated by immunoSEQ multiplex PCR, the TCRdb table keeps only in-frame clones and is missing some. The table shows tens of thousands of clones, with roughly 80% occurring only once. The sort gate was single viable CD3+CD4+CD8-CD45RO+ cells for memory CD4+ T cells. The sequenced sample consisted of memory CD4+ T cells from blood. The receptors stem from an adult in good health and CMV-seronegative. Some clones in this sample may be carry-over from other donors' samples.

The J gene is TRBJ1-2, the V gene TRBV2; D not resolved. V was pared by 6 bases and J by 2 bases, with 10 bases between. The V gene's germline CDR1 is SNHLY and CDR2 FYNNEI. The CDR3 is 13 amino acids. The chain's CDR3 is CASRVRGNYGYTF. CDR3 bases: TGTGCCAGCAGGGTCAGAGGGAACTATGGCTACACCTTC.

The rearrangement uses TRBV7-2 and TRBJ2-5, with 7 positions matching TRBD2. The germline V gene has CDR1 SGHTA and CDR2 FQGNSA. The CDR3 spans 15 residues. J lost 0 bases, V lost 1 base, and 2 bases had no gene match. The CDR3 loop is CASSLGGRNQETQYF. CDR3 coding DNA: TGTGCCAGCAGCTTAGGCGGGAGAAACCAAGAGACCCAGTACTTC.

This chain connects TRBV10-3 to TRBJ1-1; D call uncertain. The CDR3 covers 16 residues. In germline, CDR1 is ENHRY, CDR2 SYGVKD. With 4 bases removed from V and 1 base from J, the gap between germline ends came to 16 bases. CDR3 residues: CAISVGSSPGNTEAFF. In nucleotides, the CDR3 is TGTGCCATCAGTGTCGGGTCTTCCCCAGGGAACACTGAAGCTTTCTTT.

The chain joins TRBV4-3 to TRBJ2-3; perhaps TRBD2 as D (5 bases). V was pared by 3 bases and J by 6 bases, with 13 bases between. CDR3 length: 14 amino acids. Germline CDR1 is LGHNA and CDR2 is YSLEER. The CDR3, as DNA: TGCGCCAGCAGCCAGGATTCCCGGAGGGATACGCAGTATTTT. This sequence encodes CASSQDSRRDTQYF.

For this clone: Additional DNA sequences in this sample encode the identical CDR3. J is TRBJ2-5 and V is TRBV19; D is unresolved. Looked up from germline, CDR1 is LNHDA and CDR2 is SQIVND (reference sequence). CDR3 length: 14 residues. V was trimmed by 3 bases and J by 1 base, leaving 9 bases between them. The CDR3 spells CASSIPGLQETQYF. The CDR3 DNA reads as TGTGCCAGTAGTATCCCAGGCCTCCAAGAGACCCAGTACTTC.

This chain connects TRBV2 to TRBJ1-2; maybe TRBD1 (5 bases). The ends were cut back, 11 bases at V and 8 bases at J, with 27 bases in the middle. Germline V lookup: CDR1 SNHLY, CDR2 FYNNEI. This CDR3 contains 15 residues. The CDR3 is CAGQDRGRSGAGYTF. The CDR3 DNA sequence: TGTGCCGGCCAGGACCGGGGAAGGTCCGGGGCGGGCTACACCTTC.

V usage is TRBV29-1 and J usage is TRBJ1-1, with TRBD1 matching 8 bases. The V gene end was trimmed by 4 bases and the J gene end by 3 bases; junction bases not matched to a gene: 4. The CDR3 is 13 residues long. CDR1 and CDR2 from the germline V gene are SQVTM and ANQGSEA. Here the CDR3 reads CSVGKDRDTEAFF. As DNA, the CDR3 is TGCAGCGTTGGAAAGGACAGGGACACTGAAGCTTTCTTT.

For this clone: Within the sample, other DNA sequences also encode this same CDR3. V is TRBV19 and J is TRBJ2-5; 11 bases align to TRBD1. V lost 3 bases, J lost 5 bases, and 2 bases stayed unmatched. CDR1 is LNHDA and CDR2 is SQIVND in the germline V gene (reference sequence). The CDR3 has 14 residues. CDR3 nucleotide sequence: TGTGCCAGTAGTATTGGACAGGGGGCCGAGACCCAGTACTTC. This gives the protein CASSIGQGAETQYF.

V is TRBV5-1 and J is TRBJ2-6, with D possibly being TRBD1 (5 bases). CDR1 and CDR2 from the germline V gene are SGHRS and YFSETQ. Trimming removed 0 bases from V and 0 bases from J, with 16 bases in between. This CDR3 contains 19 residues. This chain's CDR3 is CASSLDSQGSSSGANVLTF. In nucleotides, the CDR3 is TGCGCCAGCAGCTTGGATTCCCAGGGCTCAAGCTCTGGGGCCAACGTCCTGACTTTC.

In DNA form, the CDR3 reads TGTGCCAGCTCACCCGGGATCCCTGACAATGAGCAGTTCTTC. Its protein product is CASSPGIPDNEQFF. The chain is built from TRBV18 and TRBJ2-1; maybe TRBD2 (5 bases). Germline CDR1 and CDR2: KGHSH and LQKENI. The CDR3 loop spans 14 amino acids. Trimming stripped 3 bases from V and 5 bases from J, with 11 bases between.

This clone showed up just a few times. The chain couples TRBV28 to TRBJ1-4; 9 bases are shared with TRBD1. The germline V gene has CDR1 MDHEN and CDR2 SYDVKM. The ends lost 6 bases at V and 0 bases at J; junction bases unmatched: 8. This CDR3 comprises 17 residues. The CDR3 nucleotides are TGTGCCAGCAGCAGGGACAGGGCAAGGTCAACTAATGAAAAACTGTTTTTT. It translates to CASSRDRARSTNEKLFF.

Here the CDR3 reads CASSSGRGEAFF. The DNA of the CDR3 is TGTGCCAGCAGTTCGGGCCGAGGTGAAGCTTTCTTT. The V call is TRBV11-3, the J call TRBJ1-1; D gene uncertain. CDR1 and CDR2 from the germline V gene are SGHNT and YENEEA. This CDR3 has 12 residues. The V gene lost 6 bases and the J gene lost 7 bases, with 12 bases spanning the gap.

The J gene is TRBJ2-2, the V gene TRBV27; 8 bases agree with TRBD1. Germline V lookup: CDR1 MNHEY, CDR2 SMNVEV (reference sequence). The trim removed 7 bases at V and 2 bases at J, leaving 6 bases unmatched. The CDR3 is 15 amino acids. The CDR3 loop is CASKRQGRNTGELFF. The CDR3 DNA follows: TGTGCCAGCAAACGACAGGGGCGAAACACCGGGGAGCTGTTTTTT.

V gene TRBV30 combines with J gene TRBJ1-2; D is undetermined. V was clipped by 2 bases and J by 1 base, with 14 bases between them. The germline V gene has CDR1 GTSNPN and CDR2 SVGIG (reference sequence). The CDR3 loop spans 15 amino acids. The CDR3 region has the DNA TGTGCCTGGAGTCGGTTGGCTTTCTTTAACTATGGCTACACCTTC. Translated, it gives CAWSRLAFFNYGYTF.

The CDR3 region has the DNA TGTGCCAGCAGTGAAGGGCCTAGCGGGGGGCAAGAGACCCAGTACTTC. This translates into CASSEGPSGGQETQYF. This chain uses TRBV6-1 with TRBJ2-5; 11 nucleotides line up with TRBD2. Looked up from germline, CDR1 is MNHNS and CDR2 is SASEGT. The junction had 3 bases not matched to a gene; V was cut back by 1 base and J by 2 bases. This CDR3 region has 16 residues.

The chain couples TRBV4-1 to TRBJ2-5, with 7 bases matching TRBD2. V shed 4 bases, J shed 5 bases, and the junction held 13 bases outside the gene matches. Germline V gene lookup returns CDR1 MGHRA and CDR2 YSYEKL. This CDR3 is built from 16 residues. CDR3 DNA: TGCGCCAGCAGCCCCCTTGGCGGGGGTCGGCTGGAGACCCAGTACTTC. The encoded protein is CASSPLGGGRLETQYF.

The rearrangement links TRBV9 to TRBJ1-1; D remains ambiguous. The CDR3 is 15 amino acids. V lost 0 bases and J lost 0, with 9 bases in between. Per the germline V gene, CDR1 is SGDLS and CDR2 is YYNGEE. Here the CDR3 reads CASSVGGSLNTEAFF. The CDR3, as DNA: TGTGCCAGCAGCGTAGGCGGCAGCCTGAACACTGAAGCTTTCTTT.

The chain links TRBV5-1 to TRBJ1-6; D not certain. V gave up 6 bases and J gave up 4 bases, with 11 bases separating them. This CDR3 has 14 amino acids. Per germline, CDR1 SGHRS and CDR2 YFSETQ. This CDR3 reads CASTSDGYNSPLHF. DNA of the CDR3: TGCGCCAGCACCTCGGACGGATATAATTCACCCCTCCACTTT.

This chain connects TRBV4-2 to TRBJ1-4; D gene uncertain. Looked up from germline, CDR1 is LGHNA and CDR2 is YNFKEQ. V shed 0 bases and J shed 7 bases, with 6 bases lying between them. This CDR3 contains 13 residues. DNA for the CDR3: TGTGCCAGCAGCCAAGAGAGGAGTGAAAAACTGTTTTTT. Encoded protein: CASSQERSEKLFF.

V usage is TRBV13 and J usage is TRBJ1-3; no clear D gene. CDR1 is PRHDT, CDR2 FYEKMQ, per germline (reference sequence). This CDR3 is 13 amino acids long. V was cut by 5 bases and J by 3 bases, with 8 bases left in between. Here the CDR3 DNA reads TGTGCCAGCAGCCTCCGCAGTGGAAACACCATATATTTT. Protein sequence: CASSLRSGNTIYF.

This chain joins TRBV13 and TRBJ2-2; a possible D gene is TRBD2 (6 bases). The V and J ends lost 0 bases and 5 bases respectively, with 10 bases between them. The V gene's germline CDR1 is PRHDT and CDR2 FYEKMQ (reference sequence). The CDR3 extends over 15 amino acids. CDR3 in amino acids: CASSLGRRETGELFF. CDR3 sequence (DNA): TGTGCCAGCAGCTTAGGCCGGAGGGAGACCGGGGAGCTGTTTTTT. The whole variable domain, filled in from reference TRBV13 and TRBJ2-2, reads AAGVIQSPRHLIKEKRETATLKCYPIPRHDTVYWYQQGPGQDPQFLISFYEKMQSDKGSIPDRFSAQQFSDYHSELNMSSLELGDSALYFCASSLGRRETGELFFGEGSRLTVL.

CDR3 in DNA: TGTGCCAGCAGTGTCTCATTTAATCCTTATGGCTACACCTTC. Amino acid sequence: CASSVSFNPYGYTF. The rearrangement uses TRBV6-1 and TRBJ1-2, with no clear D. Trimming removed 4 bases from V and 5 bases from J, with 14 bases in between. This CDR3 spans 14 amino acids. Per the germline V gene, CDR1 is MNHNS and CDR2 is SASEGT.

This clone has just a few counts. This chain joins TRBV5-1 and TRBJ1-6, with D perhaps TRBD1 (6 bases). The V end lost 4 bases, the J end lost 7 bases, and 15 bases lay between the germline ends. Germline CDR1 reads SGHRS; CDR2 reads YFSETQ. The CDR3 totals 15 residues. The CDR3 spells CASSLAGARNSPLHF. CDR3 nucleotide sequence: TGCGCCAGCAGCCTGGCGGGGGCTCGAAATTCACCCCTCCACTTT.

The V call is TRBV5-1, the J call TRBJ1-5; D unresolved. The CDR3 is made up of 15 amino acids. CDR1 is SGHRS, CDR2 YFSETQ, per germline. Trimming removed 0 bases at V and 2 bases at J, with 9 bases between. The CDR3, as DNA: TGCGCCAGCAGCTTGGGGCCGGAAGGCAATCAGCCCCAGCATTTT. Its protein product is CASSLGPEGNQPQHF.

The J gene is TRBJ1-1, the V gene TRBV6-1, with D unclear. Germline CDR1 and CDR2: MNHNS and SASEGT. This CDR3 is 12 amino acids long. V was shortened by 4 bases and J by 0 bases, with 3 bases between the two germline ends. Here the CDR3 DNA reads TGTGCCAGCAGTGCTATGAACACTGAAGCTTTCTTT. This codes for CASSAMNTEAFF.

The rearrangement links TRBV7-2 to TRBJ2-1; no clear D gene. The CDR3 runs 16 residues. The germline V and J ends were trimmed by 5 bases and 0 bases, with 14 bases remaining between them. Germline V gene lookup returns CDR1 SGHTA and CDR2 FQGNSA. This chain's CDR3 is CASSRTTGSSYNEQFF. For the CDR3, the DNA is TGTGCCAGCAGCCGAACGACTGGAAGCTCCTACAATGAGCAGTTCTTC.

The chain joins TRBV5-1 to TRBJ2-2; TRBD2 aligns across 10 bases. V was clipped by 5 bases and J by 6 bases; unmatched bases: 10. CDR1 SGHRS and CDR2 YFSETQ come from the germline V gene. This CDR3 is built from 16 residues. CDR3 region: CASSSSGGAPAGELFF. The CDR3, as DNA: TGCGCCAGCAGTTCCAGCGGGGGGGCTCCCGCCGGGGAGCTGTTTTTT. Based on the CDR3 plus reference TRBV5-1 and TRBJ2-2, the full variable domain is KAGVTQTPRYLIKTRGQQVTLSCSPISGHRSVSWYQQTPGQGLQFLFEYFSETQRNKGNFPGRFSGRQFSNSRSEMNVSTLELGDSALYLCASSSSGGAPAGELFFGEGSRLTVL.

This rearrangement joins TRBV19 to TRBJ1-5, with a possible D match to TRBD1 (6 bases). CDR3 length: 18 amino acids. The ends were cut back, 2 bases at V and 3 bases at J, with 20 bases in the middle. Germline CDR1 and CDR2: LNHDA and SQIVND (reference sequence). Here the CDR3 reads CASSIQGRVYGSNQPQHF. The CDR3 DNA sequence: TGTGCCAGTAGTATACAGGGGAGGGTCTATGGTTCCAATCAGCCCCAGCATTTT.